The 26 T cell receptor beta chains below come from one sample, sequenced in a study of blood T cell repertoires in COVID-19. The method was immunoSEQ multiplex PCR; TCRdb's version includes in-frame clones alone and lacks a portion of them. The data hold 50,000 to 60,000 clones, with around nine tenths observed a single time. The sequencing input was peripheral blood. Receptors originate from a human donor with active COVID-19. The donor label of this sample is uncertain.

The chain uses TRBV2 and TRBJ2-3, with 8 bases fitting TRBD2. Germline trimming cut 4 bases from V and 2 bases from J; bases unmatched to any gene: 8. The V gene's germline CDR1 is SNHLY and CDR2 FYNNEI. The CDR3 spans 16 residues. CDR3 loop: CASSVTSGYNTDTQYF. CDR3 DNA sequence: TGTGCCAGCAGTGTAACTAGCGGATACAACACAGATACGCAGTATTTT.

The chain carries TRBV7-8 and TRBJ1-1; the match to TRBD1 covers 8 bases. With V trimmed by 5 bases and J by 12 bases, 8 bases remained unmatched. Germline CDR1 is SGHVS and CDR2 is FQNEAQ. The CDR3 spans 12 residues. CDR3 in amino acids: CASSLRTGRPFF. CDR3 sequence (DNA): TGTGCCAGCAGCCTCCGGACAGGGAGGCCTTTCTTT.

In its sample, this clone was seen once. This sequence joins TRBV5-1 and TRBJ1-4; no reliable D call. The CDR3 runs 15 residues. Trimming took off 1 base at V and 7 bases at J, with 14 bases between the two ends. Germline V gene sequence: CDR1 SGHRS, CDR2 YFSETQ. CDR3 in amino acids: CASSLYGVSGEKLFF. The CDR3 DNA follows: TGCGCCAGCAGCTTGTACGGGGTTTCGGGTGAAAAACTGTTTTTT.

This clone was found a few times. This rearrangement joins TRBV5-6 to TRBJ2-7, with D possibly being TRBD1 (6 bases). In germline, CDR1 is SGHDT, CDR2 YYEEEE. Trimming shortened V by 1 base and J by 0 bases, and 11 bases separated the two germline ends. CDR3 size: 15 residues. CDR3 in amino acids: CASSLFGTPSYEQYF. DNA for the CDR3: TGTGCCAGCAGCTTGTTCGGGACACCCTCCTACGAGCAGTACTTC.

V is TRBV12-5 and J is TRBJ1-1; 10 bases map to TRBD1. With V trimmed by 6 bases and J by 3 bases, 4 bases remained unmatched. This CDR3 is built from 14 residues. Per the germline V gene, CDR1 is LGHNT and CDR2 is FRNRAP. The CDR3 DNA reads TGTGCTAGTGGGCGGGACAGGGGTCACACTGAAGCTTTCTTT. It translates to CASGRDRGHTEAFF.

The V call is TRBV11-2, the J call TRBJ1-2, with a weak D call TRBD1 (5 bases). The germline V gene encodes CDR1 SGHAT and CDR2 FQNNGV. V lost 0 bases, J lost 3 bases, and 14 bases lay in between. This CDR3 is 16 amino acids long. CDR3 coding DNA: TGTGCCAGCAGCTTAGAGGTGGGCAGGGCCTACTATGGCTACACCTTC. Encoded protein: CASSLEVGRAYYGYTF.

V is TRBV5-1 and J is TRBJ1-2, with 10 bases identical to TRBD1. CDR1 SGHRS and CDR2 YFSETQ come from the germline V gene. There are 16 residues in the CDR3. V shed 8 bases and J 4 bases; nucleotides not matched to a gene: 14. DNA for the CDR3: TGCGCCAGGAACCGGGACAGGGGTGTTTTCATCTATGGCTACACCTTC. Protein: CARNRDRGVFIYGYTF. The whole variable domain, remainder taken from reference TRBV5-1 and TRBJ1-2, is KAGVTQTPRYLIKTRGQQVTLSCSPISGHRSVSWYQQTPGQGLQFLFEYFSETQRNKGNFPGRFSGRQFSNSRSEMNVSTLELGDSALYLCARNRDRGVFIYGYTFGSGTRLTVV.

The CDR3 bases are TGCGCCAGCAGCCAGGGGAGGGCTGGAAACACCATATATTTT. It encodes CASSQGRAGNTIYF. The chain links TRBV5-1 to TRBJ1-3; a weak D match, TRBD1 (6 bases). Germline CDR1 SGHRS, CDR2 YFSETQ. V was cut by 4 bases and J by 2 bases, with 10 bases left in between. The CDR3 is 14 residues long.

The chain has TRBV5-1 and TRBJ2-7, with unresolved D. The CDR3 totals 14 residues. Germline CDR1 and CDR2: SGHRS and YFSETQ. With 3 bases removed from V and 5 bases from J, the gap between germline ends came to 15 bases. In DNA, the CDR3 is TGCGCCAGCAGCTCCGAACTTCCAGGCCACGAGCAGTACTTC. It specifies CASSSELPGHEQYF. Full variable domain (remainder filled in from reference TRBV5-1 and TRBJ2-7): KAGVTQTPRYLIKTRGQQVTLSCSPISGHRSVSWYQQTPGQGLQFLFEYFSETQRNKGNFPGRFSGRQFSNSRSEMNVSTLELGDSALYLCASSSELPGHEQYFGPGTRLTVT.

The chain joins TRBV5-4 to TRBJ2-3, with 13 positions matching TRBD2. The CDR3 loop spans 16 amino acids. V gave up 4 bases and J gave up 2 bases; unmatched junction bases: 4. The germline CDR1 and CDR2 sequences are SGHNT and YYREEE (reference sequence). CDR3 nucleotide sequence: TGTGCCAGCAGCGCGGGGACTAGCGGGGCCACAGATACGCAGTATTTT. Protein: CASSAGTSGATDTQYF. Drawing the rest from reference TRBV5-4 and TRBJ2-3, the complete variable domain is ETGVTQSPTHLIKTRGQQVTLRCSSQSGHNTVSWYQQALGQGPQFIFQYYREEENGRGNFPPRFSGLQFPNYSSELNVNALELDDSALYLCASSAGTSGATDTQYFGPGTRLTVL.

This clone has a single count. The V gene is TRBV10-3, the J gene TRBJ1-3; 9 bases are a match to TRBD1. Germline V gives CDR1 ENHRY, CDR2 SYGVKD. V lost 11 bases, J lost 4 bases, and 6 bases stayed unmatched. This CDR3 has 13 amino acids. In nucleotides, the CDR3 is TGTGCCGCCGCGGGGACAGGGGGAAACACCATATATTTT. It translates to CAAAGTGGNTIYF.

The chain joins TRBV23-1 to TRBJ2-1, with D tentatively TRBD1 (6 bases). TRBV23-1 is recorded as an ORF, its role being uncertain. The CDR3 is 15 residues long. The V end lost 2 bases, the J end lost 8 bases, and 16 bases lay between the germline ends. For the CDR3, the DNA is TGCGCCAGCAGTCAAGAGACAGGCGGTAACCATGAGCAGTTCTTC. It translates to CASSQETGGNHEQFF.

This clone was picked up a small number of times. The rearrangement joins TRBV6-5 to TRBJ2-7; TRBD2 aligns across 9 bases. The ends lost 3 bases at V and 2 bases at J; junction bases unmatched: 5. The CDR3 consists of 15 residues. Looked up from germline, CDR1 is MNHEY and CDR2 is SVGAGI. CDR3 nucleotides: TGTGCCAGCAGTTATGCAGCGGGAGGCCCCTACGAGCAGTACTTC. Translation: CASSYAAGGPYEQYF.

The gene calls are TRBV7-2 and TRBJ1-1; D may be TRBD1 (5 bases). Trimming took off 5 bases at V and 0 bases at J, with 13 bases between the two ends. Germline assignment: CDR1 SGHTA and CDR2 FQGNSA. There are 15 residues in the CDR3. CDR3 protein: CASSHGSGMNTEAFF. CDR3 coding DNA: TGTGCCAGCAGCCATGGCTCAGGGATGAACACTGAAGCTTTCTTT.

This chain links TRBV27 with TRBJ2-7; weak D call: TRBD2 (5 bases). The CDR3 runs to 15 residues. With 4 bases removed from V and 0 bases from J, the gap between germline ends came to 13 bases. The germline V gene has CDR1 MNHEY and CDR2 SMNVEV (reference sequence). The CDR3 loop reads CASSSAGLASYEQYF. In nucleotides, the CDR3 is TGTGCCAGCAGTTCCGCGGGCCTGGCCTCCTACGAGCAGTACTTC.

The chain carries TRBV7-6 and TRBJ2-2; 10 nucleotides match TRBD1. Losses at the gene ends were 3 bases for V and 3 bases for J; bases not matched to a gene: 16. CDR1 is SGHVS, CDR2 FNYEAQ, per germline. CDR3 length: 20 residues. CDR3 sequence (DNA): TGTGCCAGCAGCTTGGGGGAGACAGGGGGCGCGATCAGATACACCGGGGAGCTGTTTTTT. Amino acid sequence: CASSLGETGGAIRYTGELFF.

The chain's CDR3 is CASSLGGSGANTEAFF. The CDR3 DNA reads TGCGCCAGCAGCTTGGGGGGCAGCGGGGCGAACACTGAAGCTTTCTTT. The gene calls are TRBV5-1 and TRBJ1-1, with TRBD1 as a possible D gene (5 bases). The CDR3 covers 16 residues. Germline CDR1 and CDR2: SGHRS and YFSETQ. The V and J ends lost 0 bases and 1 base respectively, with 13 bases between them.

This clone appeared once. The chain joins TRBV9 to TRBJ1-5; no reliable D call. Trimming pared 0 bases from V and 6 bases from J, leaving 4 bases between. The CDR3 covers 12 residues. CDR1 is SGDLS, CDR2 YYNGEE, per germline. CDR3 protein: CASSVVLQPQHF. Here the CDR3 DNA reads TGTGCCAGCAGCGTAGTACTTCAGCCCCAGCATTTT.

The V gene is TRBV2, the J gene TRBJ2-5; a possible D gene is TRBD2 (6 bases). The V gene lost 6 bases and the J gene lost 5 bases, with 13 bases spanning the gap. Germline CDR1 and CDR2: SNHLY and FYNNEI. CDR3 length: 13 amino acids. DNA of the CDR3: TGTGCCAGCAGCGGGGGAAGCTGGGAGACCCAGTACTTC. It yields the protein CASSGGSWETQYF.

The chain employs TRBV11-2 and TRBJ2-1; D gene ambiguous. The germline V gene has CDR1 SGHAT and CDR2 FQNNGV. The V gene lost 0 bases and the J gene lost 15 bases, with 15 bases spanning the gap. The CDR3 loop spans 13 amino acids. Written as DNA, the CDR3 is TGTGCCAGCAGCTTAGATCCGCAGGCTCGCACGTTCTTC. It encodes CASSLDPQARTFF.

This clone was detected only once. The chain employs TRBV9 and TRBJ2-3; 12 bases map to TRBD2. CDR3 size: 15 residues. Germline loops: CDR1 SGDLS, CDR2 YYNGEE. The trim removed 3 bases at V and 6 bases at J, leaving 5 bases unmatched. The CDR3 DNA sequence: TGTGCCAGCAGCGGGACTAGCGGGGCCGGGGATACGCAGTATTTT. It is translated as CASSGTSGAGDTQYF.

The chain is built from TRBV28 and TRBJ1-2; 11 bases are shared with TRBD1. After removal of 5 bases from V and 7 bases from J, the junction contained 9 bases not matched to a gene. The CDR3 covers 15 residues. Germline V gene lookup returns CDR1 MDHEN and CDR2 SYDVKM. The CDR3 DNA reads TGTGCCAGCAGTCAACTCGGACAGGGGGCCAGTGGCTACACCTTC. Translated, it gives CASSQLGQGASGYTF.

In its sample, this clone was seen once. V gene TRBV7-2 combines with J gene TRBJ1-2, with 7 bases fitting TRBD1. This CDR3 is 14 amino acids long. Germline-derived CDR1 and CDR2 are SGHTA and FQGNSA. Trimming removed 4 bases from V and 6 bases from J; junction bases left unmatched: 8. The CDR3 region is CASSSTQGWNGYTF. CDR3 coding DNA: TGTGCCAGCAGCTCTACACAGGGGTGGAATGGCTACACCTTC.

This sequence joins TRBV28 and TRBJ2-7; 9 nucleotides agree with TRBD2. With V trimmed by 2 bases and J by 2 bases, 4 bases remained unmatched. The CDR3 runs 15 residues. CDR1 is MDHEN, CDR2 SYDVKM, per germline. The CDR3 here is CASSLRLAATYEQYF. For the CDR3, the DNA is TGTGCCAGCAGTTTAAGACTAGCGGCCACCTACGAGCAGTACTTC. Based on the CDR3 plus reference TRBV28 and TRBJ2-7, the full variable domain is DVKVTQSSRYLVKRTGEKVFLECVQDMDHENMFWYRQDPGLGLRLIYFSYDVKMKEKGDIPEGYSVSREKKERFSLILESASTNQTSMYLCASSLRLAATYEQYFGPGTRLTVT.

The CDR3 coding sequence is TGTGCCAGCATCGACGGGGGAGACTTGAACACTGAAGCTTTCTTT. Translating gives CASIDGGDLNTEAFF. V usage is TRBV28 and J usage is TRBJ1-1; D is possibly TRBD1 (5 bases). CDR3 size: 15 residues. Germline V CDR1 and CDR2: MDHEN, SYDVKM. V dropped 7 bases and J dropped 0 bases, with 15 bases sitting between them. Full variable domain (rest looked up from reference TRBV28 and TRBJ1-1): DVKVTQSSRYLVKRTGEKVFLECVQDMDHENMFWYRQDPGLGLRLIYFSYDVKMKEKGDIPEGYSVSREKKERFSLILESASTNQTSMYLCASIDGGDLNTEAFFGQGTRLTVV.

This clone was found once. V is TRBV28 and J is TRBJ1-2, with unresolved D. From germline, CDR1 is MDHEN and CDR2 SYDVKM. The CDR3 loop spans 13 amino acids. Trimming stripped 5 bases from V and 2 bases from J, with 9 bases between. CDR3 bases: TGTGCCAGCAGTACTCACAGAAACTATGGCTACACCTTC. This encodes CASSTHRNYGYTF.